The present TCR beta chain was sequenced within a study of early T cells in non-severe SARS-CoV-2 infection. Study-level background: Unsorted whole-blood RNA was sequenced in bulk, leaving chains unpaired.

This clonotype was counted at least ten times. Its antigen is undetermined. Researchers attached unique molecular identifiers to individual cDNA molecules. TCRdb independently ran MiXCR on the 5' RACE reads; one entry per CDR3 protein. This sample carries under 85,000 distinct CDR3 sequences, about 12% of them seen once, and the ten largest clones take around 2.4%. Study results and limitations: Missing private and CD4 specificities, VDJdb matching favored anti-spike CD8 responses.

The sequenced sample consisted of whole blood. This receptor was obtained from an adult who was a healthcare worker with PCR-confirmed SARS-CoV-2 infection or an uninfected control (not recorded which).

Here the CDR3 DNA reads TGTGCTAGTGGTCCCGACGGACTAGAGGGGTCGAAGCAGTTCTTC. Amino acid sequence: CASGPDGLEGSKQFF. The V and J genes are TRBV12-5 and TRBJ2-1, with 7 nucleotides matching TRBD2. The V gene end was trimmed by 5 bases and the J gene end by 11 bases; junction bases not matched to a gene: 15. The CDR3 is 15 residues long. The germline gives CDR1 LGHNT, CDR2 FRNRAP. The full variable domain, rest sourced from reference TRBV12-5 and TRBJ2-1, is DARVTQTPRHKVTEMGQEVTMRCQPILGHNTVFWYRQTMMQGLELLAYFRNRAPLDDSGMPKDRFSAEMPDATLATLKIQPSEPRDSAVYFCASGPDGLEGSKQFFGPGTRLTVL.